The text below deals with one T cell receptor beta chain. Its antigen is unknown. No much larger clone is present one base from it, and per-base qualities are unavailable. Libraries were built with the immunoSEQ multiplex PCR assay. TCRdb limited this immuneACCESS table to in-frame rearrangements with V and J called. A share of clones is missing; checked studies link under half to unresolved V genes, and the rest is unexplained. Counted in this sample were more than 35,000 clones; about 90% of them appeared once. The ten largest account for around 0.5% of the sample. The sample originates from a study of T cell changes during pregnancy in multiple sclerosis (dated by TCRdb to the late 2010s). Background on the whole study: The study looked at changes in the T cell repertoire across pregnancy in women with multiple sclerosis.

The CDR3 measures 13 amino acids from cysteine to phenylalanine. Only the CDR3 portion is preserved as DNA: 39 bases, with reading frame beginning at the first base. V loses 4 bases, J loses 7 bases, and the germline ends lie 13 bases apart. The germline V gene (reference sequence) sets CDR1 to MNHEY and CDR2 to SMNVEV. Specimen: CD4+ T cells from peripheral blood mononuclear cells, collected in the third trimester of pregnancy. The sequence was obtained from a female donor in good health, enrolled as a control in a pregnancy study. This chain joins TRBV27 to TRBJ1-2; possibly the D gene is TRBD1, per 5 matching bases. The CDR3 protein: CASSSGRGVGYTF. Read as DNA, the sequence is TGTGCCAGCAGTTCTGGGCGGGGGGTTGGCTACACCTTC.